This is a list of T cell receptor beta chains from one sample in a study of T-cell memory formation after mild COVID-19. Via MiXCR, TCRdb re-called the 5' RACE reads, giving one row per CDR3 protein. The data contain 350,000 to 450,000 distinct CDR3 sequences, 13% to 15% of them singletons. The sample taken for sequencing was PBMCs or a T cell subset sorted from them (not recorded which). Every receptor here comes from a man aged 18 to 30 who had mild COVID-19 (a few samples of this study predate the infection). Cell type and time point are not known. Both conserved end residues are part of each CDR3. The D gene is left open where the match is weak. Clone size is shown for a subset of rows, as once, few, many or a class of expanded clone.

D: TRBD1
length: 14
V: TRBV5-1
size: few
J: TRBJ2-3
CDR3: CASRLGTGPDTQYF
DNA: TGCGCCAGTCGGTTGGGGACAGGGCCAGATACGCAGTATTTT

D: NA
length: 14
V: TRBV20-1
size: few
J: TRBJ1-6
CDR3: CSASGGAPNSPLHF
DNA: TGCAGTGCTAGCGGAGGAGCCCCAAATTCACCCCTCCACTTT

D: TRBD1
length: 15
V: TRBV20-1
size: NA
J: TRBJ2-7
CDR3: CSARAYEQGTYEQYF
DNA: TGCAGTGCTAGAGCTTACGAACAGGGGACCTACGAGCAGTACTTC

D: NA
length: 15
V: TRBV2
size: NA
J: TRBJ1-5
CDR3: CASKDGVSSNQPQHF
DNA: TGTGCCAGCAAAGACGGGGTATCCAGCAATCAGCCCCAGCATTTT

D: NA
length: 12
V: TRBV5-1
size: few
J: TRBJ2-3
CDR3: CASRVGGDTQYF
DNA: TGCGCCAGCAGGGTTGGGGGAGATACGCAGTATTTT

D: NA
length: 15
V: TRBV20-1
size: few
J: TRBJ2-3
CDR3: CSARDRVRVADTQYF
DNA: TGCAGTGCTAGAGATCGCGTTCGTGTGGCGGATACGCAGTATTTT

D: TRBD1
length: 15
V: TRBV6-2/TRBV6-3
size: few
J: TRBJ2-5
CDR3: CASSWDRELAETQYF
DNA: TGTGCCAGCAGTTGGGACAGGGAACTTGCAGAGACCCAGTACTTC

D: NA
length: 17
V: TRBV5-5
size: NA
J: TRBJ1-5
CDR3: CASSLWGAGTGNQPQHF
DNA: TGTGCCAGCAGCTTGTGGGGGGCAGGGACGGGCAATCAGCCCCAGCATTTT

D: TRBD2
length: 15
V: TRBV7-2
size: NA
J: TRBJ2-5
CDR3: CASSPLGGGAGTQYF
DNA: TGTGCCAGCAGCCCCCTTGGCGGGGGGGCCGGGACCCAGTACTTC

D: TRBD2
length: 18
V: TRBV27
size: few
J: TRBJ2-1
CDR3: CASSRLQRTSGLYNEQFF
DNA: TGTGCCAGCAGTCGCCTTCAAAGGACTAGCGGGCTTTACAATGAGCAGTTCTTC

D: NA
length: 15
V: TRBV5-1
size: NA
J: TRBJ2-3
CDR3: CASSFNRVTTDTQYF
DNA: TGCGCCAGCAGCTTCAACAGGGTCACGACAGATACGCAGTATTTT

D: TRBD1
length: 14
V: TRBV6-1
size: few
J: TRBJ1-2
CDR3: CASSEFQGDYGYTF
DNA: TGTGCCAGCAGTGAATTCCAGGGGGACTATGGCTACACCTTC

D: NA
length: 16
V: TRBV5-1
size: NA
J: TRBJ1-5
CDR3: CASSPDGGGLEQPQHF
DNA: TGCGCCAGCAGCCCGGACGGAGGGGGATTGGAGCAGCCCCAGCATTTT

D: NA
length: 12
V: TRBV7-2
size: few
J: TRBJ2-3
CDR3: CASRVQTDTQYF
DNA: TGTGCCAGCAGGGTCCAAACAGATACGCAGTATTTT

D: NA
length: 16
V: TRBV7-2
size: NA
J: TRBJ1-6
CDR3: CASSLGGISYNSPLHF
DNA: TGTGCCAGCAGCTTAGGGGGGATTAGTTATAATTCACCCCTCCACTTT

D: TRBD1
length: 18
V: TRBV11-2
size: NA
J: TRBJ1-6
CDR3: CASSMTGSGQGAYSPLHF
DNA: TGTGCCAGCAGCATGACAGGCTCGGGACAGGGGGCTTATTCACCCCTCCACTTT

D: TRBD1
length: 15
V: TRBV20-1
size: few
J: TRBJ1-6
CDR3: CSASWFGDRNSPLHF
DNA: TGCAGTGCTAGCTGGTTTGGGGACAGGAATTCACCCCTCCACTTT

D: NA
length: 15
V: TRBV4-1
size: many
J: TRBJ1-6
CDR3: CASSQDRGLWSPLHF
DNA: TGCGCCAGCAGCCAAGATCGGGGGTTATGGTCACCCCTCCACTTT

D: NA
length: 13
V: TRBV12-3/TRBV12-4
size: NA
J: TRBJ1-2
CDR3: CASTKQGFYGYTF
DNA: TGTGCCAGCACTAAACAGGGATTCTATGGCTACACCTTC

D: TRBD1
length: 15
V: TRBV7-2
size: NA
J: TRBJ2-2
CDR3: CASSWDRVVTGELFF
DNA: TGTGCCAGCAGCTGGGACAGGGTAGTTACCGGGGAGCTGTTTTTT

D: NA
length: 13
V: TRBV7-6
size: few
J: TRBJ1-4
CDR3: CASSPTVNEKLFF
DNA: TGTGCCAGCAGCCCGACAGTAAATGAAAAACTGTTTTTT

D: NA
length: 15
V: TRBV9
size: NA
J: TRBJ1-1
CDR3: CASSVEVGAPTEAFF
DNA: TGTGCCAGCAGCGTCGAGGTGGGGGCGCCCACTGAAGCTTTCTTT

D: NA
length: 17
V: TRBV29-1
size: NA
J: TRBJ2-2
CDR3: CSVGRSGLSPNTGELFF
DNA: TGCAGCGTCGGCCGCTCAGGACTCAGCCCGAACACCGGGGAGCTTTTTTTT